Listed here is a single T cell receptor (beta chain). A Seattle source enrolled patients during active infection and followed them longitudinally. The junction had 6 bases not matched to a gene; V was cut back by 5 bases and J by 6 bases. Germline loops: CDR1 LNHDA, CDR2 SQIVND (reference sequence). The CDR3 runs 16 residues. The sample belongs to a study of blood T cell repertoires in COVID-19. Study summary: COVID-19 samples from acute and convalescent phases originated in the United States, Italy and Spain. PBMCs, B-cell-depleted T cells, or T cells provided the cDNA or gDNA that made up the material.

In the source study's methods: Reference gene primer amplification gave nucleated cell count estimates. Measured with immunoSEQ multiplex PCR; TCRdb has only the in-frame clones, and not every one. V, J and clone size were drawn from that table, and D and trimming were deduced from the DNA. The sample records some 54,000 clones, approximately 85% being singletons. The genes are TRBV19 and TRBJ2-1; TRBD2 agrees at 14 bases. The sample comprised peripheral blood. This TCR was recovered from a woman older than 75 with COVID-19, enrolled during active disease. DNA for the CDR3: TGTGCCAGTAGTCTCCAGACTAGCGGGAGGGTCAATGAGCAGTTCTTC. As protein: CASSLQTSGRVNEQFF.